The 23 T cell receptor beta chains given below trace back to one sample, sequenced in a study of blood T cell repertoires in COVID-19. Sequencing used immunoSEQ multiplex PCR; TCRdb keeps in-frame clones, though not all of them. The sample includes over 250,000 clones, around 85% of them seen just once. The sample was peripheral blood. The receptors come from a human donor with COVID-19, enrolled during active disease. The donor label of this sample is uncertain.

The sample holds a few counts of this clone. This specimen includes other DNA sequences encoding the same CDR3. The chain combines TRBV5-1 with TRBJ2-3; the D gene is possibly TRBD2 (5 bases). The ends were cut back, 4 bases at V and 3 bases at J, with 12 bases in the middle. Germline CDR1 and CDR2: SGHRS and YFSETQ. The CDR3 loop spans 14 amino acids. CDR3 residues: CASSPPGSTDTQYF. The DNA of the CDR3 is TGCGCCAGCAGCCCCCCGGGGTCGACAGATACGCAGTATTTT.

The chain carries TRBV5-6 and TRBJ1-4; 9 bases agree with TRBD1. Germline V CDR1 and CDR2: SGHDT, YYEEEE. V dropped 4 bases and J dropped 8; count of bases not matched to a gene: 9. The CDR3 length is 15 residues. The CDR3 sequence: CASSARTGVGEKLFF. In DNA form, the CDR3 reads TGTGCCAGCAGCGCAAGGACAGGGGTAGGAGAAAAACTGTTTTTT. The full variable domain, rest sourced from reference TRBV5-6 and TRBJ1-4, is DAGVTQSPTHLIKTRGQQVTLRCSPKSGHDTVSWYQQALGQGPQFIFQYYEEEERQRGNFPDRFSGHQFPNYSSELNVNALLLGDSALYLCASSARTGVGEKLFFGSGTQLSVL.

This clone turned up a few times. The rearrangement uses TRBV10-3 and TRBJ2-1; 8 bases line up with TRBD2. Germline V gene data show CDR1 as ENHRY and CDR2 as SYGVKD. Trimming at V came to 8 bases and at J to 6 bases, leaving 12 bases not matched to a gene. The CDR3 contains 15 residues. The CDR3 DNA reads as TGTGCCATCCTCACGGGGGGGGGCTCTATCAATGAGCAGTTCTTC. As protein: CAILTGGGSINEQFF.

The chain couples TRBV5-1 to TRBJ2-7; 8 bases are shared with TRBD1. Trimming took 7 bases from V and 6 from J; bases not matched to a gene: 15. Germline assignment: CDR1 SGHRS and CDR2 YFSETQ. The CDR3 spans 15 residues. CDR3 loop: CASAVSGTGFSEQYF. CDR3 in DNA: TGCGCCAGCGCCGTATCCGGGACAGGTTTTTCCGAGCAGTACTTC.

The chain joins TRBV18 to TRBJ1-5; a weak D match, TRBD1 (5 bases). Trimming cost V 2 bases and J 2 bases, with 16 bases left between them. This CDR3 is 17 amino acids long. CDR1 and CDR2 from the germline V gene are KGHSH and LQKENI. The CDR3 nucleotides are TGTGCCAGCTCACCATCATCCGGGTCGGGGGGCAATCAGCCCCAGCATTTT. Its translation is CASSPSSGSGGNQPQHF.

V and J are TRBV11-2 and TRBJ2-7, with 8 nucleotides matching TRBD2. V was clipped by 3 bases and J by 5 bases; unmatched bases: 6. Germline CDR1 reads SGHAT; CDR2 reads FQNNGV. This CDR3 contains 14 residues. The CDR3 bases are TGTGCCAGCAGCTTCACTAGCGGACCTAACGAGCAGTACTTC. This translates into CASSFTSGPNEQYF.

The rearrangement uses TRBV5-3 and TRBJ2-3; 7 bases agree with TRBD1. TRBV5-3 is marked as an open reading frame, function uncertain. J gave up 0 bases and V 4 bases, and 5 bases lay outside the gene matches. This CDR3 is built from 15 residues. In DNA form, the CDR3 reads TGTGCCAGAAGCGCCGACAGGGCCAGCACAGATACGCAGTATTTT. This sequence encodes CARSADRASTDTQYF.

This clone has a handful of counts. The V and J genes are TRBV7-9 and TRBJ2-2; weak D call: TRBD2 (5 bases). Germline V gene sequence: CDR1 SEHNR, CDR2 FQNEAQ (reference sequence). The CDR3 spans 15 residues. Trimming removed 6 bases from V and 1 base from J, with 12 bases in between. The CDR3 loop is CASRIATQNTGELFF. CDR3 bases: TGTGCCAGCAGAATAGCGACCCAGAACACCGGGGAGCTGTTTTTT.

This clone was recorded only once. The V call is TRBV11-1, the J call TRBJ2-3; D possibly corresponds to TRBD2 (5 bases). Germline CDR1 and CDR2: SGHAT and FQDESV (reference sequence). The CDR3 loop spans 15 amino acids. V lost 2 bases to trimming and J lost 4 bases, with 13 bases between them. The CDR3 loop reads CASSLMGQEADTQYF. For the CDR3, the DNA is TGTGCCAGCAGCTTAATGGGCCAGGAGGCAGATACGCAGTATTTT.

Worth noting for this clone: A read error may produce the germline difference seen at one junction end. The chain combines TRBV27 with TRBJ1-6; 10 bases fit TRBD1. CDR3 length: 15 residues. Looked up from germline, CDR1 is MNHEY and CDR2 is SMNVEV (reference sequence). The CDR3, as DNA: TGTGCCAGCAGTTTCGTCCCCCCCCGGACAGGGGGTCTGTACTTT. Amino acids: CASSFVPPRTGGLYF.

The V gene is TRBV28, the J gene TRBJ2-7, with a tentative D call TRBD1 (6 bases). Germline V gene data show CDR1 as MDHEN and CDR2 as SYDVKM. There are 13 residues in the CDR3. Trimming cost V 7 bases and J 5 bases, with 15 bases left between them. The CDR3 nucleotides read TGTGCCAGCACCCGCCCAGGGGTCGACGAGCAGTACTTC. Translating it yields CASTRPGVDEQYF.

The chain has TRBV7-9 and TRBJ2-3; 8 bases are shared with TRBD2. The CDR3 contains 15 residues. V lost 4 bases and J lost 2; bases outside the gene matches: 5. Germline assignment: CDR1 SEHNR and CDR2 FQNEAQ (reference sequence). For the CDR3, the DNA is TGTGCCAGCAGCTCTTTAGCGGGAACCACAGATACGCAGTATTTT. It yields the protein CASSSLAGTTDTQYF.

The chain couples TRBV4-1 to TRBJ2-3; 7 bases are a match to TRBD1. Germline CDR1 is MGHRA and CDR2 is YSYEKL. This CDR3 has 15 residues. Trimming at V came to 4 bases and at J to 0 bases, leaving 4 bases not matched to a gene. The CDR3 nucleotides are TGCGCCAGCAGCCGCCGACAGGGAAGCACAGATACGCAGTATTTT. It translates to CASSRRQGSTDTQYF.

The chain is built from TRBV6-5 and TRBJ1-1; no reliable D call. The germline V gene has CDR1 MNHEY and CDR2 SVGAGI. Trimming shortened V by 5 bases and J by 7 bases, and 11 bases separated the two germline ends. This CDR3 comprises 12 residues. The CDR3 DNA is TGTGCCAGCAGTCAATCCTCGGGTGAAGCTTTCTTT. Translating it yields CASSQSSGEAFF.

This chain uses TRBV20-1 with TRBJ2-3; the D gene is possibly TRBD1 (5 bases). V was pared by 3 bases and J by 4 bases, with 11 bases between. The V gene's germline CDR1 is DFQATT and CDR2 SNEGSKA (reference sequence). This CDR3 has 13 residues. CDR3 region: CSASISGSDTQYF. For the CDR3, the DNA is TGCAGTGCTAGTATCTCAGGGTCAGATACGCAGTATTTT.

This chain links TRBV3-1 (or the pseudogene TRBV3-2) with TRBJ2-7, with 7 bases identical to TRBD2. V lost 1 base and J lost 4; bases outside the gene matches: 1. Germline lookup yields CDR1 LGHDT and CDR2 YNNKEL (reference sequence). The CDR3 is 13 amino acids. CDR3 amino acids: CASSQVGGYEQYF. The CDR3 DNA follows: TGTGCCAGCAGCCAAGTGGGGGGGTACGAGCAGTACTTC.

As regards this clone: Within the sample, other DNA sequences also encode this same CDR3. V is TRBV30 and J is TRBJ2-5, with D perhaps TRBD1 (6 bases). In germline, CDR1 is GTSNPN, CDR2 SVGIG (reference sequence). The CDR3 has 12 amino acids. V was shortened by 4 bases and J by 1 base, with 7 bases between the two germline ends. CDR3 sequence (DNA): TGTGCCTGGAACAGGGCCCAAGAGACCCAGTACTTC. Its translation: CAWNRAQETQYF.

The J gene is TRBJ2-3, the V gene TRBV21-1; the D segment call TRBD1 is taken from the table without a DNA check. TRBV21-1 is marked as a pseudogene. The CDR3 is 16 residues long. CDR3 region: CASTHRGTGRIDTQYF. The CDR3 DNA reads TGTGCCAGCACGCACAGAGGGACAGGGCGGATAGATACGCAGTATTTT.

The chain has TRBV24-1 and TRBJ2-3, with 9 nucleotides matching TRBD2. The junction had 7 bases not matched to a gene; V was cut back by 7 bases and J by 6 bases. Germline V gene data show CDR1 as KGHDR and CDR2 as SFDVKD. The CDR3 consists of 14 residues. The CDR3 loop reads CATSKSGRRDTQYF. As DNA, the CDR3 is TGTGCCACCAGCAAAAGCGGGAGGAGGGATACGCAGTATTTT.

This clone has just one count. The chain uses TRBV11-2 and TRBJ2-7, with TRBD2 matching 7 bases. Unmatched junction bases numbered 11, after V lost 7 bases and J lost 5 bases. The germline CDR1 and CDR2 sequences are SGHAT and FQNNGV. The CDR3 covers 14 residues. CDR3 nucleotide sequence: TGTGCCAGCACCTCAACCGGGGGGTCCCACGAGCAGTACTTC. It encodes CASTSTGGSHEQYF. The complete variable domain, with remaining parts taken from reference TRBV11-2 and TRBJ2-7, reads EAGVAQSPRYKIIEKRQSVAFWCNPISGHATLYWYQQILGQGPKLLIQFQNNGVVDDSQLPKDRFSAERLKGVDSTLKIQPAKLEDSAVYLCASTSTGGSHEQYFGPGTRLTVT.

The V call is TRBV11-2, the J call TRBJ2-3, with a weak D call TRBD2 (6 bases). Germline CDR1 SGHAT, CDR2 FQNNGV. The germline V and J ends were trimmed by 1 base and 2 bases, with 10 bases remaining between them. This CDR3 is 15 amino acids long. The CDR3 reads CASSLGGVLTDTQYF. CDR3 DNA sequence: TGTGCCAGCAGCTTAGGGGGGGTCCTCACAGATACGCAGTATTTT.

Only a few counts were recorded for this clone. The chain carries TRBV18 and TRBJ1-6, with D unclear. Germline V gene lookup returns CDR1 KGHSH and CDR2 LQKENI. With 3 bases removed from V and 6 bases from J, the gap between germline ends came to 12 bases. The CDR3 is 15 residues long. The CDR3 sequence: CASSPNDPSNSPLHF. The CDR3 DNA reads TGTGCCAGCTCACCGAATGACCCTAGTAATTCACCCCTCCACTTT.

This clone was counted a few times. The rearrangement uses TRBV2 and TRBJ2-1; unclear D gene. The CDR3 consists of 14 residues. Germline loops: CDR1 SNHLY, CDR2 FYNNEI. V dropped 3 bases and J dropped 7 bases, with 13 bases sitting between them. The CDR3 loop reads CASSDFPVGNEQFF. DNA of the CDR3: TGTGCCAGCAGTGATTTCCCGGTCGGGAATGAGCAGTTCTTC.